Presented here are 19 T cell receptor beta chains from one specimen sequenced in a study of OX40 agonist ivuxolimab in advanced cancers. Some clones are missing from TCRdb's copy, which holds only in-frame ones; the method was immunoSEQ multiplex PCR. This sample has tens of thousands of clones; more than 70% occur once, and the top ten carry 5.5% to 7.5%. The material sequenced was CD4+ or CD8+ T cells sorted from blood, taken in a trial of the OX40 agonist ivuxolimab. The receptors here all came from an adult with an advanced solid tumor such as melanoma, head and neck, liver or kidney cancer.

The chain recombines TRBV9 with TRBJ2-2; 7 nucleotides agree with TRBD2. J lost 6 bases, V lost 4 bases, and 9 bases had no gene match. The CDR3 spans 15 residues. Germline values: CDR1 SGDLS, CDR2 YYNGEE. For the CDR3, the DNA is TGTGCCAGCAGCCCTAGGACTAGTGCCGCCGGGGAGCTGTTTTTT. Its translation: CASSPRTSAAGELFF. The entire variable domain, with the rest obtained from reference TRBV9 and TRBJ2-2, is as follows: DSGVTQTPKHLITATGQRVTLRCSPRSGDLSVYWYQQSLDQGLQFLIQYYNGEERAKGNILERFSAQQFPDLHSELNLSSLELGDSALYFCASSPRTSAAGELFFGEGSRLTVL.

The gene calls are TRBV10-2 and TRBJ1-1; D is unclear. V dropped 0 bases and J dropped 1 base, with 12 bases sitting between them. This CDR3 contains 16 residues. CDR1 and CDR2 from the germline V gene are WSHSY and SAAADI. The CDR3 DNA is TGCGCCAGCAGTGAGTCCCTGGACGGTGAGAACACTGAAGCTTTCTTT. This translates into CASSESLDGENTEAFF.

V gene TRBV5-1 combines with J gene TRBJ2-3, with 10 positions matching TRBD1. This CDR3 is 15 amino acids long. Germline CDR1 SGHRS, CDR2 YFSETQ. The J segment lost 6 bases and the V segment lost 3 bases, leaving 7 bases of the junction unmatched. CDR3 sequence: CASSSGTGVLDTQYF. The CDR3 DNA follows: TGCGCCAGCAGCTCAGGGACAGGGGTCTTGGATACGCAGTATTTT.

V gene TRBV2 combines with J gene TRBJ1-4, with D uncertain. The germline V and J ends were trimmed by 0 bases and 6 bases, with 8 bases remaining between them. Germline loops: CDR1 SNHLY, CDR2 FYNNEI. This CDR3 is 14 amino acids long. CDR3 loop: CASSEALQDEKLFF. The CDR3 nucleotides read TGTGCCAGCAGTGAAGCGCTTCAGGATGAAAAACTGTTTTTT.

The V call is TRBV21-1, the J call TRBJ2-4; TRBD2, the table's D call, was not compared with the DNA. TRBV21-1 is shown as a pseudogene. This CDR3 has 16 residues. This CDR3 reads CASNKRGPRAKNIQYF. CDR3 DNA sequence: TGTGCCAGCAACAAGCGGGGGCCTAGAGCCAAAAACATTCAGTACTTC.

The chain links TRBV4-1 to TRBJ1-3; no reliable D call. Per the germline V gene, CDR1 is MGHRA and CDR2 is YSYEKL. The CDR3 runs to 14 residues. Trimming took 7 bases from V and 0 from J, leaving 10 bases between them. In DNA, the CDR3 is TGCGCCAGCACACCCAGAGGCTCTGGAAACACCATATATTTT. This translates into CASTPRGSGNTIYF.

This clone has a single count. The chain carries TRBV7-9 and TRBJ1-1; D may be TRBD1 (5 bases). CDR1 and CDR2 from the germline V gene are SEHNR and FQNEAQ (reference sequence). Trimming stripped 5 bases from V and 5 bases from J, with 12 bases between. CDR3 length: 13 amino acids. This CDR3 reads CASSRDGLTEAFF. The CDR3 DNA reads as TGTGCCAGCAGCCGGGACGGCCTTACTGAAGCTTTCTTT. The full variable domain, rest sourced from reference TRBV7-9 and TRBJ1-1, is DTGVSQNPRHKITKRGQNVTFRCDPISEHNRLYWYRQTLGQGPEFLTYFQNEAQLEKSRLLSDRFSAERPKGSFSTLEIQRTEQGDSAMYLCASSRDGLTEAFFGQGTRLTVV.

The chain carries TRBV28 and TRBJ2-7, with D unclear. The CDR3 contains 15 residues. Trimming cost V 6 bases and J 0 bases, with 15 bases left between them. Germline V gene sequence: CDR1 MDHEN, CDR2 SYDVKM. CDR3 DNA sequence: TGTGCCAGCAGCCCCCAAGGGTTTAGCTCCTACGAGCAGTACTTC. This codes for CASSPQGFSSYEQYF.

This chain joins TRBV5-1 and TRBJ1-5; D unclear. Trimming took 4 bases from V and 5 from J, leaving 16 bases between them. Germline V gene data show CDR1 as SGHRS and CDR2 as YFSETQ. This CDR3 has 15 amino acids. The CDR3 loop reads CASSPEGGTDQPQHF. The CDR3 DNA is TGCGCCAGCAGCCCGGAGGGAGGTACCGATCAGCCCCAGCATTTT.

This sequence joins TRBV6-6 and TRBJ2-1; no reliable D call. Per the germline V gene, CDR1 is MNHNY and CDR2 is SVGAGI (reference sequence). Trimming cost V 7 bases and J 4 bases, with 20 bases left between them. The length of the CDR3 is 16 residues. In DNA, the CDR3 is TGTGCCAGCACCGCGGTGTCAGGTCCCCCATACAATGAGCAGTTCTTC. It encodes CASTAVSGPPYNEQFF.

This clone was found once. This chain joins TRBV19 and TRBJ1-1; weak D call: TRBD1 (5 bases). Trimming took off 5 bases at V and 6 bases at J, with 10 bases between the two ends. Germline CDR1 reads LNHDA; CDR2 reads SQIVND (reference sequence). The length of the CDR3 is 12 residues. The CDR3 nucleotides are TGTGCCAGTAGTTCCAGGGTCCCTGAAGCTTTCTTT. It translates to CASSSRVPEAFF.

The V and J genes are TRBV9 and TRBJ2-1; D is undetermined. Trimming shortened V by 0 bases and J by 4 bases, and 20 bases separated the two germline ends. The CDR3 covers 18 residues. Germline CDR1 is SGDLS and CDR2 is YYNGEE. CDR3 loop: CASSVGVGGGLEYNEQFF. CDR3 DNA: TGTGCCAGCAGCGTAGGGGTGGGCGGTGGGTTGGAGTACAATGAGCAGTTCTTC.

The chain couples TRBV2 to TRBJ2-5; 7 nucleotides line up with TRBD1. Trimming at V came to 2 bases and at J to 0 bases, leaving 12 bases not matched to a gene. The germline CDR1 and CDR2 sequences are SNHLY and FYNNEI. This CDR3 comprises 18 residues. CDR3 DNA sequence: TGTGCCAGCAGTGAACTTAACAGGGGCGAACTGTACCAAGAGACCCAGTACTTC. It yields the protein CASSELNRGELYQETQYF.

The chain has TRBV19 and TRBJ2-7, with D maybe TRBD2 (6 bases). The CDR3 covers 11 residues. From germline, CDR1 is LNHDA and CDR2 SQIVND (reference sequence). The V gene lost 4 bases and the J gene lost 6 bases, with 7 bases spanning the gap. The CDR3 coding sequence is TGTGCCAGTAGTAACGGGGGCGAGCAGTACTTC. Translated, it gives CASSNGGEQYF.

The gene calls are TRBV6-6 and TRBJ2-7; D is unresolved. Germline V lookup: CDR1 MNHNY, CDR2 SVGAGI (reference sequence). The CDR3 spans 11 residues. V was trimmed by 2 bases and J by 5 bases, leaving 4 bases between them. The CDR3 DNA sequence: TGTGCCAGCAGTTACGCCGACGAGCAGTACTTC. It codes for CASSYADEQYF.

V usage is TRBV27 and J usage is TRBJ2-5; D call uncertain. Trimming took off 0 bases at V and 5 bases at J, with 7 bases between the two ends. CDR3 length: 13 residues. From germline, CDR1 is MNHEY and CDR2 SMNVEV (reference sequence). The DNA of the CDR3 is TGTGCCAGCAGTTTATCCGGGTTCGAGACCCAGTACTTC. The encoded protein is CASSLSGFETQYF.

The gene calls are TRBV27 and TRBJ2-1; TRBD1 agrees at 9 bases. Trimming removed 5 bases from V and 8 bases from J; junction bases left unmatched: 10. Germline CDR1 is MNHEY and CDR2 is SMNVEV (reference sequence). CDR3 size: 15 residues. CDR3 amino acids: CASSTPGQGVHEQFF. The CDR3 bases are TGTGCCAGCAGTACGCCGGGACAGGGAGTTCATGAGCAGTTCTTC.

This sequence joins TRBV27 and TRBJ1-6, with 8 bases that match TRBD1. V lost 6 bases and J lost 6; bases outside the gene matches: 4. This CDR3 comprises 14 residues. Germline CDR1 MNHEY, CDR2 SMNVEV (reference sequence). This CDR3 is CASSLDRGNSPLHF. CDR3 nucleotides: TGTGCCAGCAGCCTCGACAGGGGTAATTCACCCCTCCACTTT.

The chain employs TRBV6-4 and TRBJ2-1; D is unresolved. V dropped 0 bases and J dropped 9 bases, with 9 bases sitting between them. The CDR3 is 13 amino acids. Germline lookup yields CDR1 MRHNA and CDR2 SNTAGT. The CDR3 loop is CASSDSTSGEQFF. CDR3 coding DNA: TGTGCCAGCAGTGACTCGACGTCCGGTGAGCAGTTCTTC.